Listed below are T cell receptor beta chains from one sample, sequenced in a study of CXCR3-negative and CXCR3-positive naive CD8 T cells. TCRdb reworked the 5' RACE reads into one entry per CDR3 protein, no DNA. The ten most abundant clones cover around 0.45% of a sample with roughly 56,000 distinct CDR3 sequences. The sample consisted of naive CXCR3- CD8+ T cells from blood. These receptors were collected from a human donor in good health. Some clones in this sample may be carry-over from other donors' samples. Each CDR3 is given with its conserved first and last residue.

j_gene: TRBJ1-4
v_gene: TRBV29-1
CDR3aa: CSAEGGEKLFF

j_gene: TRBJ2-7
v_gene: TRBV20-1
CDR3aa: CSAPRTGVSYEQYF

j_gene: TRBJ1-2
v_gene: TRBV20-1
CDR3aa: CSARGGQLNYGYTF

j_gene: TRBJ2-7
v_gene: TRBV5-5
CDR3aa: CASRNGRDNTYEQYF

j_gene: TRBJ1-1
v_gene: TRBV3-1
CDR3aa: CASSQDGGVNTEAFF

j_gene: TRBJ2-1
v_gene: TRBV20-1
CDR3aa: CSARDYQRGEEQFF

j_gene: TRBJ2-7
v_gene: TRBV4-3
CDR3aa: CASSPGRTGVYEQYF

j_gene: TRBJ1-2
v_gene: TRBV29-1
CDR3aa: CSVVSRAGEHHGYTF

j_gene: TRBJ2-7
v_gene: TRBV4-3
CDR3aa: CASSPRHPSIYEQYF

j_gene: TRBJ2-7
v_gene: TRBV29-1
CDR3aa: CSGTQGANEQYF

j_gene: TRBJ2-7
v_gene: TRBV29-1
CDR3aa: CSVDTDYEQYF

j_gene: TRBJ1-1
v_gene: TRBV20-1
CDR3aa: CSAPSRSDTEAFF

j_gene: TRBJ2-5
v_gene: TRBV12-3/TRBV12-4
CDR3aa: CASNNKWGLAGETQYF

j_gene: TRBJ2-1
v_gene: TRBV7-9
CDR3aa: CASSQRPEQFF

j_gene: TRBJ2-1
v_gene: TRBV7-9
CDR3aa: CASTGPSGGFEQFF

j_gene: TRBJ1-1
v_gene: TRBV10-3
CDR3aa: CATDGENTEAFF

j_gene: TRBJ2-7
v_gene: TRBV4-3
CDR3aa: CASSQDTGAYEQYF

j_gene: TRBJ2-7
v_gene: TRBV29-1
CDR3aa: CSARQGPHEQYF

j_gene: TRBJ2-7
v_gene: TRBV27
CDR3aa: CASSTGASSYEQYF

j_gene: TRBJ2-1
v_gene: TRBV5-1
CDR3aa: CASSFQDRAYNEQFF

j_gene: TRBJ1-5
v_gene: TRBV6-2/TRBV6-3
CDR3aa: CASSYLFQPQHF

j_gene: TRBJ1-2
v_gene: TRBV7-2
CDR3aa: CASSLEAQNYGYTF

j_gene: TRBJ2-3
v_gene: TRBV6-5
CDR3aa: CASSYTGGVSDTQYF

j_gene: TRBJ2-3
v_gene: TRBV6-2/TRBV6-3
CDR3aa: CASSYRILAGESDTQYF

j_gene: TRBJ2-7
v_gene: TRBV7-2
CDR3aa: CASSLVLISGGPSYEQYF

j_gene: TRBJ1-1
v_gene: TRBV21-1
CDR3aa: CASSKRDREVSEAFF

j_gene: TRBJ2-7
v_gene: TRBV28
CDR3aa: CASSLRASGGPYEQYF

j_gene: TRBJ2-5
v_gene: TRBV28
CDR3aa: CASSTMGEETQYF

j_gene: TRBJ2-7
v_gene: TRBV13
CDR3aa: CASSLGAGSSSYEQYF

j_gene: TRBJ2-1
v_gene: TRBV15
CDR3aa: CATSRDWAGSSYNEQFF

j_gene: TRBJ2-1
v_gene: TRBV11-3
CDR3aa: CASSSRGGGVNEQFF

j_gene: TRBJ2-7
v_gene: TRBV29-1
CDR3aa: CSVVAYYEQYF

j_gene: TRBJ2-2
v_gene: TRBV28
CDR3aa: CASSSIAQGIAGELFF

j_gene: TRBJ2-5
v_gene: TRBV15
CDR3aa: CATSRDPARRQETQYF

j_gene: TRBJ1-2
v_gene: TRBV12-3/TRBV12-4
CDR3aa: CASSAGSPGYTF

j_gene: TRBJ1-3
v_gene: TRBV6-6
CDR3aa: CASRNQGEGNTIYF

j_gene: TRBJ2-7
v_gene: TRBV29-1
CDR3aa: CSAGDRGGYEQYF

j_gene: TRBJ2-3
v_gene: TRBV7-8
CDR3aa: CASSLARVAGTTDTQYF

j_gene: TRBJ2-7
v_gene: TRBV20-1
CDR3aa: CSARGRGDLMSEQYF

j_gene: TRBJ2-5
v_gene: TRBV20-1
CDR3aa: CSANSGNLETQYF

j_gene: TRBJ2-5
v_gene: TRBV5-1
CDR3aa: CASSLEVVPTGAETQYF

j_gene: TRBJ2-1
v_gene: TRBV19
CDR3aa: CASSAGAVYNEQFF

j_gene: TRBJ2-3
v_gene: TRBV6-8
CDR3aa: CASGEPGDGGDSTDTQYF

j_gene: TRBJ2-1
v_gene: TRBV9
CDR3aa: CASSVATAASYNEQFF

j_gene: TRBJ2-7
v_gene: TRBV7-9
CDR3aa: CTSGQAYEQYF

j_gene: TRBJ2-1
v_gene: TRBV7-9
CDR3aa: CASSPRVSYNEQFF

j_gene: TRBJ2-5
v_gene: TRBV27
CDR3aa: CASRDTDSETQYF

j_gene: TRBJ2-7
v_gene: TRBV10-3
CDR3aa: CAISEGPYEQYF

j_gene: TRBJ2-1
v_gene: TRBV6-5
CDR3aa: CASSTTSSSSYNEQFF

j_gene: TRBJ1-1
v_gene: TRBV29-1
CDR3aa: CSVKGNTEAFF